The 24 T cell receptor beta chains listed next were all sequenced from one sample in a study of OX40 agonist ivuxolimab in advanced cancers. The protocol was immunoSEQ multiplex PCR, while the TCRdb copy is restricted to in-frame clones and leaves out a portion. The sample carries 65,000 to 70,000 clones, roughly 91% recorded once. The source was CD4+ or CD8+ T cells sorted from blood, collected in a trial of the OX40 agonist ivuxolimab. The receptors here all came from an adult with an advanced solid tumor such as melanoma, head and neck, liver or kidney cancer.

The rearrangement uses TRBV18 and TRBJ2-2; 12 positions agree with TRBD2. This CDR3 contains 15 residues. The ends lost 3 bases at V and 5 bases at J; junction bases unmatched: 1. Germline CDR1 reads KGHSH; CDR2 reads LQKENI. The CDR3 bases are TGTGCCAGCTCACCGGGGACTAGCGGGACCGGGGAGCTGTTTTTT. Translating gives CASSPGTSGTGELFF. Filled out from reference TRBV18 and TRBJ2-2, the complete variable domain reads NAGVMQNPRHLVRRRGQEARLRCSPMKGHSHVYWYRQLPEEGLKFMVYLQKENIIDESGMPKERFSAEFPKEGPSILRIQQVVRGDSAAYFCASSPGTSGTGELFFGEGSRLTVL.

The chain uses TRBV11-2 and TRBJ2-7, with TRBD1 matching 10 bases. CDR1 is SGHAT, CDR2 FQNNGV, per germline. CDR3 length: 14 residues. Trimming took 4 bases from V and 6 from J; bases not matched to a gene: 6. The CDR3 DNA reads TGTGCCAGCAGCTGGGACAGGGGAGGTCGCGAGCAGTACTTC. This sequence encodes CASSWDRGGREQYF.

V is TRBV11-2 and J is TRBJ1-2; the match to TRBD1 covers 8 bases. The germline V gene has CDR1 SGHAT and CDR2 FQNNGV. This CDR3 is 16 amino acids long. The ends lost 4 bases at V and 2 bases at J; junction bases unmatched: 9. CDR3 sequence (DNA): TGTGCCAGCAGCTCACTCCGACAGGGGCAGAACTATGGCTACACCTTC. It codes for CASSSLRQGQNYGYTF.

This chain links TRBV29-1 with TRBJ2-3; D is possibly TRBD2 (6 bases). CDR3 size: 14 residues. V lost 4 bases and J lost 0, with 11 bases in between. CDR1 and CDR2 (germline): SQVTM, ANQGSEA. The CDR3 DNA is TGCAGCGTTGCCCCGGGAGTCAGCACAGATACGCAGTATTTT. Translating gives CSVAPGVSTDTQYF.

This clone was observed a handful of times. V and J are TRBV7-8 and TRBJ2-2; TRBD2 agrees at 7 bases. V lost 3 bases to trimming and J lost 1 base; unmatched junction nucleotides: 8. CDR3 size: 17 residues. Per the germline V gene, CDR1 is SGHVS and CDR2 is FQNEAQ. The CDR3 protein is CASSLGGGWGNTGELFF. The CDR3, as DNA: TGTGCCAGCAGCTTGGGCGGGGGATGGGGGAACACCGGGGAGCTGTTTTTT.

The V gene is TRBV5-4, the J gene TRBJ2-3; D gene ambiguous. Trimming took off 2 bases at V and 0 bases at J, with 4 bases between the two ends. CDR3 length: 13 amino acids. Germline values: CDR1 SGHNT, CDR2 YYREEE (reference sequence). The CDR3 sequence is CASSFGSTDTQYF. Written as DNA, the CDR3 is TGTGCCAGCAGCTTCGGCAGCACAGATACGCAGTATTTT.

CDR3: CASSIGGSNNEKLFF. The CDR3 DNA reads TGTGCCAGTAGTATCGGGGGGAGTAATAATGAAAAACTGTTTTTT. The rearrangement joins TRBV19 to TRBJ1-4; D is possibly TRBD1 (5 bases). Germline CDR1 is LNHDA and CDR2 is SQIVND (reference sequence). There are 15 residues in the CDR3. Trimming stripped 3 bases from V and 4 bases from J, with 12 bases between.

The count of this clone is one. The rearrangement links TRBV28 to TRBJ2-7; 10 bases are shared with TRBD2. This CDR3 is 13 amino acids long. Trimming took 7 bases from V and 5 from J; bases not matched to a gene: 5. Germline V lookup: CDR1 MDHEN, CDR2 SYDVKM. CDR3 sequence: CASKSGGVHEQYF. The CDR3 DNA is TGTGCCAGCAAGAGCGGGGGGGTTCACGAGCAGTACTTC. Filled out from reference TRBV28 and TRBJ2-7, the complete variable domain reads DVKVTQSSRYLVKRTGEKVFLECVQDMDHENMFWYRQDPGLGLRLIYFSYDVKMKEKGDIPEGYSVSREKKERFSLILESASTNQTSMYLCASKSGGVHEQYFGPGTRLTVT.

The chain couples TRBV5-1 to TRBJ2-1, with D perhaps TRBD2 (5 bases). Trimming left V 5 bases short and J 9 bases short, with 18 bases between. CDR1 SGHRS and CDR2 YFSETQ come from the germline V gene. There are 14 residues in the CDR3. This CDR3 is CASSSPTGLGEQFF. The CDR3 nucleotides are TGCGCCAGCAGTTCGCCGACGGGGTTGGGTGAGCAGTTCTTC.

The rearrangement uses TRBV5-1 and TRBJ1-3, with D hard to call. V dropped 0 bases and J dropped 4 bases, with 11 bases sitting between them. Germline CDR1 is SGHRS and CDR2 is YFSETQ. This CDR3 contains 15 residues. CDR3 in DNA: TGCGCCAGCAGCTTGGCCGGGAGTCAGGGAAACACCATATATTTT. Translating it yields CASSLAGSQGNTIYF.

There are a few counts of this clone. This sequence joins TRBV5-1 and TRBJ1-2, with TRBD1 identical over 7 bases. Trimming took 5 bases from V and 8 from J; bases not matched to a gene: 9. CDR1 is SGHRS, CDR2 YFSETQ, per germline. The CDR3 length is 13 residues. This chain's CDR3 is CASSLGGSSGYTF. CDR3 DNA sequence: TGCGCCAGCAGTTTAGGGGGCAGTAGCGGCTACACCTTC. Variable domain in full (rest from reference TRBV5-1 and TRBJ1-2): KAGVTQTPRYLIKTRGQQVTLSCSPISGHRSVSWYQQTPGQGLQFLFEYFSETQRNKGNFPGRFSGRQFSNSRSEMNVSTLELGDSALYLCASSLGGSSGYTFGSGTRLTVV.

The V gene is TRBV6-6, the J gene TRBJ1-6; D possibly corresponds to TRBD1 (6 bases). Germline V gene data show CDR1 as MNHNY and CDR2 as SVGAGI (reference sequence). The CDR3 is 13 residues long. V gave up 0 bases and J gave up 10 bases, with 7 bases separating them. The CDR3 is CASSYSRGSPLHF. Here the CDR3 DNA reads TGTGCCAGCAGTTACTCGAGGGGGTCACCCCTCCACTTT.

The chain recombines TRBV7-9 with TRBJ2-1, with a tentative D call TRBD1 (5 bases). Trimming shortened V by 7 bases and J by 9 bases, and 13 bases separated the two germline ends. The CDR3 sequence is 12 residues long. Germline CDR1 and CDR2: SEHNR and FQNEAQ (reference sequence). CDR3 region: CASTLDSGEQFF. CDR3 nucleotide sequence: TGTGCCAGCACCCTCGACAGTGGTGAGCAGTTCTTC.

This chain joins TRBV6-5 and TRBJ1-1; no firm D call. This CDR3 spans 16 amino acids. Germline V CDR1 and CDR2: MNHEY, SVGAGI. The V end lost 0 bases, the J end lost 1 base, and 12 bases lay between the germline ends. The CDR3 nucleotides are TGTGCCAGCAGTTACTCGGTTTTGCTCACGAACACTGAAGCTTTCTTT. Protein sequence: CASSYSVLLTNTEAFF.

In the case of this clone: The junction and the germline gene differ at one end; a read error may be behind it. The chain combines TRBV4-1 with TRBJ2-1, with TRBD1 identical over 9 bases. The CDR3 covers 16 residues. CDR1 and CDR2 (germline): MGHRA, YSYEKL. This CDR3 is CASSEEHRGLYNEQFF. The CDR3 DNA reads TGCGCCAGCAGCGAAGAACACAGGGGGCTTTACAATGAGCAGTTCTTC.

The chain's CDR3 is CASSPERDLSYNEQFF. As DNA, the CDR3 is TGTGCCAGCTCACCAGAGAGGGACCTTTCCTACAATGAGCAGTTCTTC. This chain links TRBV18 with TRBJ2-1, with D perhaps assigned TRBD1 or TRBD2 (5 bases each). Germline V gene lookup returns CDR1 KGHSH and CDR2 LQKENI. The CDR3 is 16 amino acids. Trimming removed 2 bases from V and 1 base from J, with 12 bases in between.

The chain couples TRBV5-6 to TRBJ2-1, with TRBD2 matching 10 bases. The CDR3 length is 15 residues. Germline CDR1 is SGHDT and CDR2 is YYEEEE. The V gene end was trimmed by 2 bases and the J gene end by 6 bases; junction bases not matched to a gene: 5. This chain's CDR3 is CASSFTSGVRNEQFF. CDR3 DNA: TGTGCCAGCAGCTTTACTAGCGGGGTACGCAATGAGCAGTTCTTC.

The chain employs TRBV11-2 and TRBJ2-1, with TRBD2 identical over 7 bases. CDR3 size: 16 residues. Trimming took 1 base from V and 4 from J; bases not matched to a gene: 7. The V gene's germline CDR1 is SGHAT and CDR2 FQNNGV. The CDR3 region is CASSLVLAELYNEQFF. The CDR3 nucleotides read TGTGCCAGCAGCTTAGTTCTAGCGGAGCTTTACAATGAGCAGTTCTTC.

Turning to this clone: The identical CDR3 is also encoded by other nucleotide sequences in the sample. The chain carries TRBV19 and TRBJ2-5, with 7 nucleotides matching TRBD1. Germline CDR1 is LNHDA and CDR2 is SQIVND (reference sequence). The CDR3 is made up of 15 amino acids. Losses at the gene ends were 0 bases for V and 4 bases for J; bases not matched to a gene: 5. In DNA form, the CDR3 reads TGTGCCAGTAGTATAGATCGACAGGGTCGAGAGACCCAGTACTTC. It translates to CASSIDRQGRETQYF.

The chain carries TRBV9 and TRBJ1-2, with a possible D match to TRBD1 (6 bases). The CDR3 runs 15 residues. Germline V gene lookup returns CDR1 SGDLS and CDR2 YYNGEE. Trimming removed 4 bases from V and 7 bases from J, with 20 bases in between. CDR3 residues: CASSPSPTGYGGYTF. The DNA of the CDR3 is TGTGCCAGCAGCCCCTCCCCGACAGGATATGGTGGCTACACCTTC.

The chain has TRBV4-2 and TRBJ2-4, with 8 bases that match TRBD2. This CDR3 is built from 17 residues. Germline V CDR1 and CDR2: LGHNA, YNFKEQ. The V and J ends lost 4 bases and 3 bases, in that order; junction bases with no gene match: 11. This chain's CDR3 is CASSPNPGGSGKNIQYF. The CDR3, as DNA: TGTGCCAGCAGCCCCAACCCGGGGGGGTCGGGCAAAAACATTCAGTACTTC.

The chain uses TRBV25-1 and TRBJ1-6, with D possibly matching TRBD1 (6 bases). Germline V gene sequence: CDR1 MGHDK, CDR2 SYGVNS. The CDR3 totals 15 residues. The V end lost 3 bases, the J end lost 5 bases, and 11 bases lay between the germline ends. The CDR3 loop is CASSEGYRDNSPLHF. The CDR3 region has the DNA TGTGCCAGCAGTGAGGGGTACAGGGATAATTCACCCCTCCACTTT.

The count of this clone is one. V gene TRBV6-5 combines with J gene TRBJ1-3; 9 bases line up with TRBD1. This CDR3 has 15 amino acids. Losses at the gene ends were 0 bases for V and 7 bases for J; bases not matched to a gene: 4. Germline values: CDR1 MNHEY, CDR2 SVGAGI. The DNA for the CDR3 is TGTGCCAGCAGTTACTCCGGACAGGGGTTTAACACCATATATTTT. This gives the protein CASSYSGQGFNTIYF.

CDR3 in DNA: TGTGCCAGCAGGTCCCTTGGGCAGGGTCAGCATACGCAGTATTTT. This translates into CASRSLGQGQHTQYF. The chain recombines TRBV6-1 with TRBJ2-3, with D tentatively TRBD1 (5 bases). The CDR3 loop spans 15 amino acids. CDR1 is MNHNS, CDR2 SASEGT, per germline. V dropped 6 bases and J dropped 7 bases, with 20 bases sitting between them.